This section outlines one TCR beta chain sequence together with its context. It has no known antigen specificity. No quality values exist for individual bases; no much larger clone is one base distant. Each collaborating institution followed its own protocols to collect whole blood in K2EDTA tubes. For TCRbeta analysis, collaborators shipped samples as frozen whole blood, isolated PBMCs, or DNA extracted from either of those sample types. This entry is derived from a study of blood T cell repertoires in COVID-19 (dated by TCRdb to 2019 to 2021). A note on the overall study: The collaborator samples originated in the United States, Italy and Spain and spanned the acute and convalescent phases of COVID-19. The prospective study material was composed of cDNA or gDNA derived from T cells, B-cell-depleted T cells, or PBMCs. The dataset comprised deeply sampled blood TCRbeta repertoires from subjects exposed to, actively infected with, or recovered from COVID-19. The repertoires were made available in a free public database intended to serve as a resource for research on the immune response to SARS-CoV-2. Samples were obtained from the ongoing ImmuneRACE study (first 160 participants) and from over a thousand subjects provided by 6 global collaborators. Nearly every sample came with metadata listing a de-identified subject ID, COVID-19 status, age in years and sex. Where HLA class I and class II types were available, the types were taken from metadata supplied by the sample provider, not from assay-based typing.

TCRbeta CDR3 regions were amplified from genomic DNA using the immunoSEQ Assay, a bias-controlled multiplex PCR. In the source study's methods: Within the assay, amplification of reference gene primers was used to estimate how many nucleated cells each sample contained. To quantify the absolute abundance of each unique TCRbeta CDR3 rearrangement, sequence reads were collapsed and filtered. Productive Simpson clonality was computed per sample as the square root of Simpson's diversity index over productive rearrangements. TCRdb obtained this table from immuneACCESS and retained in-frame rearrangements with V and J assigned. These tables miss some clones; where compared with another copy, unresolved V genes account for less than half of the shortfall, and the remainder is unexplained. That table supplies the V and J calls and clone size; D and trimming were determined from the DNA. The sample data list about 40,000 clones, and 85% of these were observed just once. The ten largest clones capture 5% to 7% of the sample.

CDR1 and CDR2, per the germline V gene, are MNHEY and SVGAGI. V drops 5 bases and J drops 9 bases, leaving 17 bases in between. The CDR3 covers 14 residues, taking in both the cysteine and the phenylalanine. The sequence is cut down to CDR3 DNA, 42 bases in frame from base 1. The full study reports these points: The quantity of clinical and demographic metadata differed by source and by participant and was supplied without curation.

This TCR derives from a man aged 45 to 65 with active COVID-19. Sequencing used peripheral blood. The chain uses TRBV6-5 and TRBJ1-5; TRBD1 is a possible D gene, resting on 6 matching bases. The CDR3 is CASSSTGFGMPQHF. The sequence in DNA is TGTGCCAGCAGTAGCACAGGGTTCGGGATGCCCCAGCATTTT.